Listed below are T cell receptor beta chains from one sample, sequenced in a study of Ad26.COV2.S vaccination and SARS-CoV-2 variants. Measured with immunoSEQ multiplex PCR; TCRdb has only the in-frame clones, and not every one. The sample lists 180,000 or so clones; around nine tenths were seen once. The material sequenced was peripheral blood, taken after recovery from COVID-19. The source of these receptors is a human donor who had recovered from COVID-19. Each CDR3 is given with its conserved first and last residue. Each record gives: D gene, J gene, clone size, V gene, CDR3 protein, CDR3 DNA. D genes are given only for firm matches. Clone size is shown for a subset of rows, as once, few, many or a class of expanded clone.

TRBD2,TRBJ2-1,.,TRBV7-9,CASSPMPGLGSNEQFF,TGTGCCAGCAGCCCCATGCCGGGACTAGGGTCTAATGAGCAGTTCTTC
TRBD2,TRBJ2-3,.,TRBV14,CASSQVAGLHTDTQYF,TGTGCCAGCAGCCAGGTAGCGGGGCTACACACAGATACGCAGTATTTT
.,TRBJ2-3,.,TRBV29-1,CSVADGARGPDTQYF,TGCAGCGTGGCCGACGGAGCCCGAGGGCCAGATACGCAGTATTTT
TRBD1,TRBJ1-1,.,TRBV10-3,CAISEGDRVLTEAFF,TGTGCCATCAGTGAGGGTGACAGGGTCCTGACTGAAGCTTTCTTT
.,TRBJ1-1,.,TRBV9,CASSAVGGLRTEAFF,TGTGCCAGCAGCGCCGTGGGGGGGTTAAGGACTGAAGCTTTCTTT
.,TRBJ1-2,.,TRBV2,CASSEAGTELDINYGYTF,TGTGCCAGCAGTGAAGCGGGGACGGAGCTCGATATAAACTATGGCTACACCTTC
.,TRBJ2-1,.,TRBV5-1,CASSLDSGGRNEQFF,TGCGCCAGCAGCTTGGATTCCGGTGGACGCAATGAGCAGTTCTTC
.,TRBJ1-3,once,TRBV7-2,CASSPYFSSGNTIYF,TGTGCCAGCAGCCCGTATTTTAGCTCTGGAAACACCATATATTTT
TRBD1,TRBJ1-1,.,TRBV6-5,CASNLDRVNTEAFF,TGTGCCAGCAACCTGGACAGGGTAAACACTGAAGCTTTCTTT
TRBD2,TRBJ2-3,once,TRBV11-2,CASSLRTSGRTDTQYF,TGTGCCAGCAGCTTACGGACTAGCGGGAGAACAGATACGCAGTATTTT
.,TRBJ1-1,.,TRBV27,CASSIIPGIMNTEAFF,TGTGCCAGCAGTATCATACCAGGGATTATGAACACTGAAGCTTTCTTT
.,TRBJ1-6,few,TRBV9,CASSVAGVGNSPLHF,TGTGCCAGCAGCGTAGCGGGGGTTGGCAATTCACCCCTCCACTTT
.,TRBJ2-3,.,TRBV5-5,CASSFPDTQYF,TGTGCCAGCAGCTTCCCAGATACGCAGTATTTT
.,TRBJ1-3,.,TRBV7-6,CASSLGLGQGNTIYF,TGTGCCAGCAGCTTAGGCCTCGGACAGGGAAACACCATATATTTT
.,TRBJ2-7,.,TRBV9,CASSVGWVGGYEQYF,TGTGCCAGCAGCGTAGGCTGGGTCGGGGGTTACGAGCAGTACTTC
.,TRBJ1-6,few,TRBV18,CASSPGQFGSPLHF,TGTGCCAGCTCACCAGGGCAGTTCGGCTCACCCCTCCACTTT
.,TRBJ1-1,.,TRBV18,CASSPRSASTEAFF,TGTGCCAGCTCACCAAGGAGCGCGAGCACTGAAGCTTTCTTT
TRBD1,TRBJ1-6,.,TRBV6-5,CASSYQGANSPLHF,TGTGCCAGCAGTTACCAGGGGGCCAATTCACCCCTCCACTTT
.,TRBJ2-7,.,TRBV2,CASGATQEQYF,TGTGCCAGCGGGGCCACACAGGAGCAGTACTTC
.,TRBJ1-1,.,TRBV3-1/TRBV3-2,CASSPKMANTEAFF,TGTGCCAGCAGCCCAAAGATGGCCAACACTGAAGCTTTCTTT
TRBD1,TRBJ2-6,.,TRBV7-3,CASSGQAWGSGANVLTF,TGTGCCAGCAGTGGACAGGCCTGGGGCTCTGGGGCCAACGTCCTGACTTTC
TRBD1,TRBJ2-7,.,TRBV3-1/TRBV3-2,CASSRTGPTYEQYF,TGTGCCAGCAGCCGGACAGGGCCCACCTACGAGCAGTACTTC
TRBD1,TRBJ2-1,.,TRBV5-1,CASSLAVDRVNEQFF,TGCGCCAGCAGCTTGGCCGTGGACAGGGTTAATGAGCAGTTCTTC
.,TRBJ1-2,once,TRBV5-1,CASSFQEGRGAGYTF,TGCGCCAGCAGCTTCCAGGAGGGTCGAGGTGCTGGCTACACCTTC
TRBD2,TRBJ2-7,.,TRBV11-1,CASSLTSGSAYEQYF,TGTGCCAGCAGCCTAACTAGCGGGAGTGCCTACGAGCAGTACTTC
.,TRBJ1-2,.,TRBV19,CASSLQGNYGYTF,TGTGCCAGTAGTCTCCAGGGGAATTATGGCTACACCTTC
.,TRBJ1-3,.,TRBV5-1,CASSLSSDTSGNTIYF,TGCGCCAGCAGCTTGTCATCAGACACCTCTGGAAACACCATATATTTT
.,TRBJ1-1,.,TRBV7-3,CASSTRQGSEAFF,TGTGCCAGCAGCACGCGTCAGGGGTCTGAAGCTTTCTTT
.,TRBJ2-7,.,TRBV7-9,CASSPAGYEQYF,TGTGCCAGCAGCCCTGCGGGCTACGAGCAGTACTTC
.,TRBJ1-2,.,TRBV5-6,CASSSNQGARNYGYTF,TGTGCCAGCAGCTCTAACCAGGGCGCCCGAAACTATGGCTACACCTTC
TRBD1,TRBJ1-5,.,TRBV25-1,CASRCRGLSNQPQHF,TGTGCCAGCAGATGCAGGGGGCTGAGCAATCAGCCCCAGCATTTT
.,TRBJ1-3,.,TRBV4-1,CASSQAAMGTGNTIYF,TGCGCCAGCAGCCAAGCCGCTATGGGGACTGGAAACACCATATATTTT
.,TRBJ2-2,.,TRBV28,CASSLGTLLTGELFF,TGTGCCAGCAGTTTAGGGACACTTCTTACCGGGGAGCTGTTTTTT
TRBD2,TRBJ2-7,.,TRBV5-6,CASSLGGRSGSGHEQYF,TGTGCCAGCAGCTTGGGCGGGAGGAGCGGGAGTGGCCACGAGCAGTACTTC
.,TRBJ1-3,.,TRBV29-1,CSVEDRFSWGRGRNTIYF,TGCAGCGTTGAAGATCGTTTCTCTTGGGGACGGGGAAGAAACACCATATATTTT
TRBD1,TRBJ1-1,.,TRBV11-3,CASSPRTGRMTEAFF,TGTGCCAGCAGCCCACGGACAGGGCGCATGACTGAAGCTTTCTTT
TRBD1,TRBJ2-7,.,TRBV4-2,CASSKNSGQDSYEQYF,TGTGCCAGCAGCAAGAACTCGGGACAGGATTCCTACGAGCAGTACTTC